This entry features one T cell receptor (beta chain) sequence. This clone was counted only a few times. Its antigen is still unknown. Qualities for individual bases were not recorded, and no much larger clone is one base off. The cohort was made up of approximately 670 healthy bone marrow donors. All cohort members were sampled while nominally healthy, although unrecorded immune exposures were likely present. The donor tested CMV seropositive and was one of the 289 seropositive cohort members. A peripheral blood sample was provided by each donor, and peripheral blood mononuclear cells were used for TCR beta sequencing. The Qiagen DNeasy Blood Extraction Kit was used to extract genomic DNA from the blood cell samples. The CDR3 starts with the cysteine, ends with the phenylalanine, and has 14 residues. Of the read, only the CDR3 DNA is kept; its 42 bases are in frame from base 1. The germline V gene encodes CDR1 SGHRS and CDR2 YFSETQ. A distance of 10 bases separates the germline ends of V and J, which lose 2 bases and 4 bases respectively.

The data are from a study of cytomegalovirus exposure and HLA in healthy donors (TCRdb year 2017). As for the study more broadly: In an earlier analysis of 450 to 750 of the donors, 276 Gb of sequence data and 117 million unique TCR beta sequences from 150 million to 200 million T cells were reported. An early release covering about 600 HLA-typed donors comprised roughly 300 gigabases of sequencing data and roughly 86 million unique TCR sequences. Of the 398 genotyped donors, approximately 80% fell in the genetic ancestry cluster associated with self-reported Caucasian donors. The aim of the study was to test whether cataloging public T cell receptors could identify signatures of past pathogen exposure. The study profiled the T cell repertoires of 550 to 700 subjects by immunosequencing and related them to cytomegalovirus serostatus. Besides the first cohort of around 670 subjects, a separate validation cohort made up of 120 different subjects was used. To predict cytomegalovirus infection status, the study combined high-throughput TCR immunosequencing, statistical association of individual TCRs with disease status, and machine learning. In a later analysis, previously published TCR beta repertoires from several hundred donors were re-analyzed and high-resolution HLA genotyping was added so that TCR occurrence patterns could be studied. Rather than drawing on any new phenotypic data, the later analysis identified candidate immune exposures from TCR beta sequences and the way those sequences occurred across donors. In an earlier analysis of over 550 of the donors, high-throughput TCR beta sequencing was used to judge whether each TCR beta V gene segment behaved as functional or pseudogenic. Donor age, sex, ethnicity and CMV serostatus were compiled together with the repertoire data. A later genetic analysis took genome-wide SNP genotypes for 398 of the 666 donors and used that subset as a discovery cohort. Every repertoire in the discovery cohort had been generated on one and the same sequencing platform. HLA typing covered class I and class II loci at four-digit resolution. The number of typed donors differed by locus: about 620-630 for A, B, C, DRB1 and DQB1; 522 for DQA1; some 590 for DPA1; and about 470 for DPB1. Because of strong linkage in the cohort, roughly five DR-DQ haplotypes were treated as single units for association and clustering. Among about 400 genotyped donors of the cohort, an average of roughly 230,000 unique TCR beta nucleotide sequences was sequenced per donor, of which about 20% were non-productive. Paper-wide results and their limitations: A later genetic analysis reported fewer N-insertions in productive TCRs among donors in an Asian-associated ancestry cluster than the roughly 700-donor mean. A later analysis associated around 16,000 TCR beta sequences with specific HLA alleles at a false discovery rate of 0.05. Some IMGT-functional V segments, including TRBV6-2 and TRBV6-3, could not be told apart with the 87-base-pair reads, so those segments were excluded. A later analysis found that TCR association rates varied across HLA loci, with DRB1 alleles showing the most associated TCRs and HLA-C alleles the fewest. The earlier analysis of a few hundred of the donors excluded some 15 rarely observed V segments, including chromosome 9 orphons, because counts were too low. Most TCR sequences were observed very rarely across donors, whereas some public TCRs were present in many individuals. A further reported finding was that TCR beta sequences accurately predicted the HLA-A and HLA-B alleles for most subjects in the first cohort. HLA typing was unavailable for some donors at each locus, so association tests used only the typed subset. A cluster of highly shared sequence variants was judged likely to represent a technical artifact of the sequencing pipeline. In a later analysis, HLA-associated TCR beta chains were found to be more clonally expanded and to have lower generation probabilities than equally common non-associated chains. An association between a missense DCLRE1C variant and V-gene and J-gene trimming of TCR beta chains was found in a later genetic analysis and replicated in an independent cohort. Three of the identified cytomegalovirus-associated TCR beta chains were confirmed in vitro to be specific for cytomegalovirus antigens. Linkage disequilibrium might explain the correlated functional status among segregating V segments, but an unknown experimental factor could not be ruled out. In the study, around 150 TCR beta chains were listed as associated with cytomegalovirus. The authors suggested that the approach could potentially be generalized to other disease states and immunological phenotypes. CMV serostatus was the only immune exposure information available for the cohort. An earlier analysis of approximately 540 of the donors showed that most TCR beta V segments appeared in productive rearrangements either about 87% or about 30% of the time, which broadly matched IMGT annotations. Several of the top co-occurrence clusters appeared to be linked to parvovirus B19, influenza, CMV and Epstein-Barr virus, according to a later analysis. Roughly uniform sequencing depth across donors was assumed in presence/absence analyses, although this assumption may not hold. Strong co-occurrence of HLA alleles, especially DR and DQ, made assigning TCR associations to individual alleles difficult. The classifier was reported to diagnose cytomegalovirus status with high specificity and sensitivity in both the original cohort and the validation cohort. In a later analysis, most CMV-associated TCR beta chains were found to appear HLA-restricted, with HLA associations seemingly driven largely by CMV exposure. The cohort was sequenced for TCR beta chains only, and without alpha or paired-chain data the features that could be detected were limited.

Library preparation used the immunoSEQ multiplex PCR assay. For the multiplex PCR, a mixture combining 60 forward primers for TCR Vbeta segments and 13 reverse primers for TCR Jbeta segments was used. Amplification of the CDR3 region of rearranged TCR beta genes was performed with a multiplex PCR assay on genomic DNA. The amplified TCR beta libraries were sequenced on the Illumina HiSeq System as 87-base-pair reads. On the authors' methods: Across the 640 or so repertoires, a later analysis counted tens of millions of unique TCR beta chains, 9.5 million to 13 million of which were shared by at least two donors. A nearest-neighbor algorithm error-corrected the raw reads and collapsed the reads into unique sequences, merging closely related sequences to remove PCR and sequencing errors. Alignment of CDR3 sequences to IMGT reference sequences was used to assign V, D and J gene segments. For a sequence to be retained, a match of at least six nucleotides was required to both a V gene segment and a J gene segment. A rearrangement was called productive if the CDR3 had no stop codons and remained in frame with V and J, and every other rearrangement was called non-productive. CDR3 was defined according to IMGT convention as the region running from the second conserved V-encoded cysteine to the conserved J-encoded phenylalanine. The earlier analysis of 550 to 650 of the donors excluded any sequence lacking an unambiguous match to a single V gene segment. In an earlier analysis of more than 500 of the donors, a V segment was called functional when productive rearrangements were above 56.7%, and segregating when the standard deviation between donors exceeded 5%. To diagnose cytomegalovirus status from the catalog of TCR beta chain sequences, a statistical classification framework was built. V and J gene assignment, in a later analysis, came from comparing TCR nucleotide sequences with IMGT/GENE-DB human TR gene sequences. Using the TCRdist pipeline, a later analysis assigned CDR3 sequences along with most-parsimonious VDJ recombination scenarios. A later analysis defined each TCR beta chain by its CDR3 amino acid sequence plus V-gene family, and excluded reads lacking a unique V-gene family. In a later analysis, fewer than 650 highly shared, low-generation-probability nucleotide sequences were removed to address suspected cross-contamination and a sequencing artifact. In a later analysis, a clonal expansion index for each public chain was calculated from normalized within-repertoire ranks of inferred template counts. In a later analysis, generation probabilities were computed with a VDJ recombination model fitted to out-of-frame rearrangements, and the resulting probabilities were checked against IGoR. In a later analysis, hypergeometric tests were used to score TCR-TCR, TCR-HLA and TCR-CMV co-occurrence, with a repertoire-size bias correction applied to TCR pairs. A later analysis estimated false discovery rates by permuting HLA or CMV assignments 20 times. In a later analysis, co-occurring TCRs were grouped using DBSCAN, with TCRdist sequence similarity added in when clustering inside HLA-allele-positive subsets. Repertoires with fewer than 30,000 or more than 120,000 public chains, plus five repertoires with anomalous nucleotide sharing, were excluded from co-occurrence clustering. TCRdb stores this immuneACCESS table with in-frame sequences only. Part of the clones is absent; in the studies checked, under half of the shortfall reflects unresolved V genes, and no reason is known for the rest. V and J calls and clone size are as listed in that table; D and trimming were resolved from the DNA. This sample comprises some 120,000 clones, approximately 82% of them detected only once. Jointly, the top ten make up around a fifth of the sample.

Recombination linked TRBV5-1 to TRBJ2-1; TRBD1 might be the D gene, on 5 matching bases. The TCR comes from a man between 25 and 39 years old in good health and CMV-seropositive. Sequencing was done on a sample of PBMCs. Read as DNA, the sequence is TGCGCCAGCAGCTTCTCGACAGCTTACAATGAGCAGTTCTTC. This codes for CASSFSTAYNEQFF.